The TCR beta chain described here comes from a study of T cells in localized non-small cell lung cancer. Comments on this clone: Its antigen is still unknown.

The method was immunoSEQ multiplex PCR; TCRdb's version includes in-frame clones alone and lacks a portion of them. The table records around 33,000 clones, over 75% of them present only once. Study-level findings and limits: Heterogeneity stays possible, as sequencing covered only one tumor region. Uninvolved adjacent lung had the highest recorded T cell clonality, with tumor below it. Prolonged overall survival went with higher T cell density in the blood. Adjacent lung had a median roughly 53 of the 100 largest tumor clones.

Germline loops: CDR1 SGHRS, CDR2 YFSETQ. The CDR3 is made up of 17 amino acids. V was clipped by 0 bases and J by 0 bases, with 13 bases between them. The receptor's source is a male donor at least 60 years old with stage III squamous cell lung carcinoma. The source material was peripheral blood, sampled before any cancer treatment. The chain joins TRBV5-1 to TRBJ1-3; maybe TRBD1 (6 bases). For the CDR3, the DNA is TGCGCCAGCAGCTTGGCAGGGGACTTCGCCTCTGGAAACACCATATATTTT. Encoded protein: CASSLAGDFASGNTIYF.